The clone carrying this TCR beta chain was observed a single time. What it binds is not known. Cells designated naive CD8 were CD45RO-negative and were positively selected for CCR7, with terminally differentiated effector memory CD45RA+ cells excluded. The V gene's germline CDR1 is MNHEY and CDR2 SMNVEV (reference sequence). This CDR3 is built from 14 residues. V was shortened by 0 bases and J by 3 bases, with 9 bases between the two germline ends. TCRdb's copy holds only in-frame clones and misses some; the assay was immunoSEQ multiplex PCR. Of about 820,000 clones listed, 80% to 95% are singletons. The sample is drawn from a study of shared clonotypes between healthy human individuals. The study, taken as a whole, reports: The expectation was that sequencing depth would affect clonotype sharing among donors.

This clonotype was sampled from a man aged 30 to 45 in good health. Sequencing input: naive CD8+ T cells sorted from blood. V usage is TRBV27 and J usage is TRBJ2-7; D uncertain. The CDR3 loop is CASSLSVSVYEQYF. Here the CDR3 DNA reads TGTGCCAGCAGTTTATCGGTTTCCGTCTACGAGCAGTACTTC.